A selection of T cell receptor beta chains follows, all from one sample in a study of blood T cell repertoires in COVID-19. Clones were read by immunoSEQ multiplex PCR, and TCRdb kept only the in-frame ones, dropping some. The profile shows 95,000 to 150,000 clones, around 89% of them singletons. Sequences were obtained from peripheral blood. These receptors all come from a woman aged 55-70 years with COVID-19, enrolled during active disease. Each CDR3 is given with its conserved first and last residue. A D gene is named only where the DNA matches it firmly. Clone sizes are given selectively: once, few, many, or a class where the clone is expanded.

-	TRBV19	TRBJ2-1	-	CASSRGSWNEQFF	TGTGCCAGTAGTAGGGGCAGTTGGAATGAGCAGTTCTTC
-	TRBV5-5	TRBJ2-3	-	CASSLGERGGTQYF	TGTGCCAGCAGCTTGGGGGAAAGGGGTGGTACGCAGTATTTT
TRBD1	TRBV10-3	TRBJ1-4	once	CAIREGQGNEKLFF	TGTGCCATCAGAGAGGGACAGGGGAATGAAAAACTGTTTTTT
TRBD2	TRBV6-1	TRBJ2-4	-	CASSEAWLAGRAKNIQYF	TGTGCCAGCAGTGAAGCGTGGCTAGCGGGGCGCGCCAAAAACATTCAGTACTTC
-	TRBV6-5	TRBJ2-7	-	CASRPGISPYEQYF	TGTGCCAGCAGGCCGGGGATTTCCCCCTACGAGCAGTACTTC
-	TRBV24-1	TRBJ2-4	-	CATSDFAQGLHTEAKNIQYF	TGTGCCACCAGTGATTTTGCTCAGGGGCTACATACCGAGGCCAAAAACATTCAGTACTTC
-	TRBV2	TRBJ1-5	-	CASSVGLADQPQHF	TGTGCCAGCAGTGTGGGGCTAGCGGATCAGCCCCAGCATTTT
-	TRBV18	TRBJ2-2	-	CASLGQLNTGELFF	TGTGCCAGCTTAGGACAGCTCAACACCGGGGAGCTGTTTTTT
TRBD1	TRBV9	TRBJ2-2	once	CASSGDRAFTGELFF	TGTGCCAGCAGCGGAGACAGGGCTTTCACCGGGGAGCTGTTTTTT
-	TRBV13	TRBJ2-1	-	CASSLDSYNEQFF	TGTGCCAGCAGCTTGGACAGTTACAATGAGCAGTTCTTC
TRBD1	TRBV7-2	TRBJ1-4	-	CASSPEQGSVEKLFF	TGTGCCAGCAGCCCAGAACAGGGGAGCGTTGAAAAACTGTTTTTT
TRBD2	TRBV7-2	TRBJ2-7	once	CASSLGLGGGDELEQYF	TGTGCCAGCAGCCTCGGTCTAGGCGGGGGGGATGAATTGGAGCAGTACTTC
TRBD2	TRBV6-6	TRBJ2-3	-	CASSHFGRGAQDTQYF	TGTGCCAGCAGCCACTTTGGGCGGGGGGCCCAAGATACGCAGTATTTT
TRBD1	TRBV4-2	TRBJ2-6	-	CASSQDGAGGWRGANVLTF	TGTGCCAGCAGCCAAGATGGGGCAGGGGGTTGGCGTGGGGCCAACGTCCTGACTTTC
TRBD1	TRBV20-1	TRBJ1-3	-	CSASPGTGASSGNTIYF	TGCAGTGCCAGTCCCGGGACAGGGGCGAGCTCTGGAAACACCATATATTTT
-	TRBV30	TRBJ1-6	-	CAWNIQGDSPLHF	TGTGCCTGGAACATACAGGGTGACTCACCCCTCCACTTT
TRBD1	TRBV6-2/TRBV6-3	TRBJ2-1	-	CASSYSRQGAGEQFF	TGTGCCAGCAGTTACTCTAGGCAGGGGGCCGGTGAGCAGTTCTTC
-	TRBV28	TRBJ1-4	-	CASRRGFREKLFF	TGTGCCAGCAGGAGAGGGTTTCGCGAAAAACTGTTTTTT
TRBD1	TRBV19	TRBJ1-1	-	CASRTTGQGAYWNTEAFF	TGTGCCAGTAGGACGACCGGACAGGGGGCGTATTGGAACACTGAAGCTTTCTTT